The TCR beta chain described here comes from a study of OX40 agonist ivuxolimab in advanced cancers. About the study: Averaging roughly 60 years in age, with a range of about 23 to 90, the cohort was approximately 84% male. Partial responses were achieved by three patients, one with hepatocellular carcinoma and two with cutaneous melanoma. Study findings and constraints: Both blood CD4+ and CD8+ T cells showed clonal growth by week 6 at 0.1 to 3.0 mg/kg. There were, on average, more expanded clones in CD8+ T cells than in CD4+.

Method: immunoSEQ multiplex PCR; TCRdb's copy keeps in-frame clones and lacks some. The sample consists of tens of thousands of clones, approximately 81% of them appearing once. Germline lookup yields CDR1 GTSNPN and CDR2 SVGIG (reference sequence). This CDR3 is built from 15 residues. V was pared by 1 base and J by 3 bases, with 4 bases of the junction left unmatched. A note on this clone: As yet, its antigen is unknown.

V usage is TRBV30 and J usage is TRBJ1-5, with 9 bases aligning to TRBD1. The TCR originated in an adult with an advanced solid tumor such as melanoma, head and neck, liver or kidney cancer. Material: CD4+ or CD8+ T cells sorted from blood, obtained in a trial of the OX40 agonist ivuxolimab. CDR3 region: CAWSGGTGNNQPQHF. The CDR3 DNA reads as TGTGCCTGGAGTGGAGGGACAGGGAACAATCAGCCCCAGCATTTT.